This T cell receptor beta chain was captured by sequencing in a study of T cells in narcolepsy (dated by TCRdb to 2016 to 2019). Background on the whole study: The study enrolled patients with narcolepsy type 1 or type 2 (NT1, NT2) together with healthy control donors. To look for autoreactive T cells in narcolepsy patients that target self-antigens of hypocretin neurons (hypocretin, TRIB2), the study used TCR Vbeta sequencing to follow clonotypes in blood and CSF. Broader findings and caveats from the paper: Plots that compared CSF and blood CD4+ T cell clonotypes from the same patient highlighted HCRT-specific and TRIB2-specific autoreactive clonotypes. Autoreactive clonotypes were reported to be detected serially in the blood of the same patients and of different patients, but not in the blood of healthy controls. Numbers of sequenced blood memory CD4+ clonotypes were comparable, averaging roughly 40,000 in patients and 33,354 in controls. Some blood memory CD4+ repertoires from patients and controls contained no sequences matching autoreactive T cell clones.

On this clone: Its recognized antigen is unknown. Per-nucleotide qualities are absent, and no much larger clonotype sits a single base away.

For TCR Vbeta sequencing, memory CD4+ T cells were sorted ex vivo from the peripheral blood of narcolepsy patients and healthy controls. Receptor libraries were prepared by the immunoSEQ multiplex PCR assay. TCRdb re-hosts the immuneACCESS table, in-frame sequences only. Its copies lack some clones; in the studies checked, an unresolved V gene accounts for under half of them, and the cause for the rest is not known. A total of 30,000 to 35,000 clones appear in this sample, roughly 80% of them only once. Of the sample, more than 0.85% is held by the ten largest clones. Relative to germline, V is 1 base shorter and J is 9 bases shorter, with 16 bases between their ends. The CDR3 covers 15 residues, taking in both the cysteine and the phenylalanine. Of all the DNA, just the CDR3 is kept, 45 bases in frame from base 1. The germline V gene provides CDR1 SGHTA and CDR2 FQGTGA.

The TCR comes from a human donor in good health. Recombination linked TRBV7-3 to TRBJ2-1, with no D gene named confidently. The material sequenced was memory (CD45RA-) CD4+ T cells from blood. The cell subset or site tag for this specimen amounts to: memory T cells sorted ex vivo from peripheral blood. The CDR3 protein is CASSLNPSLPAEQFF. The DNA sequence is as follows: TGTGCCAGCAGCTTAAACCCCTCCCTACCGGCTGAGCAGTTCTTC.